These 3 T cell receptor beta chains share one sample of origin, sequenced in a study of T-cell reconstitution after alpha-beta-depleted transplantation in children (dated by TCRdb to 2016 to 2018). The time point label on this specimen signifies: day 60 (about 2 months) after transplantation. Per the publication, the treatment or condition label means: allogeneic hematopoietic cell transplantation with graft depleted of TCRalphabeta T cells and CD19 B cells. Libraries were built with PCR. TCRdb records Illumina HiSeq 2500 as the sequencer. TCR library preparation used molecular barcoding, with unique molecular identifiers applied to normalize quantification of the TCRbeta repertoire. TCRdb trimmed the raw reads at Q25, called clones with MiXCR and kept productive beta chains. All rows with the same CDR3 protein become a single entry with the most common DNA and genes. Recorded for this sample are 97,000 or so distinct CDR3 sequences; around 6.1% of them occurred a single time. The leading ten clones occupy around 5.6% of the sample.

The source was PBMCs, mostly from graft donor cells, collected 60 days after TCRalphabeta/CD19-depleted stem cell transplant. Receptors were obtained from a female patient aged 2 to 10 who had a stem cell transplant for Fanconi anemia, so the T cells may come from the graft donor.

This clonotype was recorded at least ten times. The rearrangement links TRBV20-1 to TRBJ2-1, with 9 bases lining up with TRBD1. The V segment lost 3 bases and the J segment 4 bases; nucleotides outside the gene matches: 7. Germline lookup yields CDR1 DFQATT and CDR2 SNEGSKA (reference sequence). This CDR3 has 15 amino acids. CDR3 DNA sequence: TGCAGTGCTAGGGGGGGGACAGGGAAGTACAATGAGCAGTTCTTC. Protein: CSARGGTGKYNEQFF.

This clonotype has at least ten counts. The chain recombines TRBV5-1 with TRBJ2-7; possibly TRBD1 for D (6 bases). Looked up from germline, CDR1 is SGHRS and CDR2 is YFSETQ. CDR3 size: 14 residues. Trimming shortened V by 0 bases and J by 6 bases, and 13 bases separated the two germline ends. The CDR3 spells CASSLAQGPAEQYF. DNA for the CDR3: TGCGCCAGCAGCTTGGCACAGGGCCCTGCCGAGCAGTACTTC.

In its sample, this clonotype was seen many times. The chain has TRBV12-3 or TRBV12-4 and TRBJ2-7, with D perhaps matching TRBD1 (5 bases). The V end lost 5 bases, the J end lost 3 bases, and 14 bases lay between the germline ends. The CDR3 is 14 amino acids. CDR3 amino acids: CASSTYRLGYEQYF. CDR3 DNA sequence: TGTGCCAGCAGTACATACAGGTTAGGCTACGAGCAGTACTTC.